A single sample gave rise to the 16 T cell receptor beta chains below, sequenced in a study of TIL therapy for anti-PD-1-resistant metastatic lung cancer. The immunoSEQ assay was v3. TCRdb's table, derived via immunoSEQ multiplex PCR, lists solely in-frame clones and lacks some. Of about 60,000 clones in the sample, roughly 66% were seen once. Indicated time point: pre-treatment sample, taken before nivolumab and TIL therapy. Specimen: blood, collected at baseline. These receptors were taken from a person between 25 and 80 years old with non-small cell lung cancer.

This clone was observed a few times. The J gene is TRBJ2-2, the V gene TRBV11-3; D is unclear. This CDR3 has 13 residues. The germline gives CDR1 SGHNT, CDR2 YENEEA. The V end lost 1 base, the J end lost 5 bases, and 5 bases lay between the germline ends. The CDR3 here is CASSLVRTGELFF. CDR3 DNA sequence: TGTGCCAGCAGCTTAGTACGGACCGGGGAGCTGTTTTTT.

V and J are TRBV6-1 and TRBJ2-2, with D possibly TRBD2 on 5 matching bases. V lost 6 bases and J 3 bases, leaving 11 bases between the germline ends. The CDR3 has 14 amino acids. Germline CDR1 reads MNHNS; CDR2 reads SASEGT. CDR3 nucleotide sequence: TGTGCCAGCAGAGAGCTCGGGGACACCGGGGAGCTGTTTTTT. Protein product: CASRELGDTGELFF.

CDR3: CAWTPKERGGNQPQHF. In nucleotides, the CDR3 is TGTGCCTGGACGCCGAAAGAAAGAGGAGGCAATCAGCCCCAGCATTTT. The chain employs TRBV30 and TRBJ1-5; D remains ambiguous. Germline-derived CDR1 and CDR2 are GTSNPN and SVGIG (reference sequence). Trimming removed 4 bases at V and 2 bases at J, with 18 bases between. The CDR3 runs 16 residues.

This chain links TRBV6-1 with TRBJ1-2, with D possibly TRBD1 on 5 matching bases. With 7 bases removed from V and 8 bases from J, the gap between germline ends came to 20 bases. Germline V CDR1 and CDR2: MNHNS, SASEGT. The CDR3 totals 14 residues. CDR3 amino acids: CASIPGGVRRGYTF. The CDR3 region has the DNA TGTGCCAGCATCCCGGGGGGGGTAAGGCGCGGCTACACCTTC.

V gene TRBV5-1 combines with J gene TRBJ1-5; TRBD1 is a possible D gene (5 bases). CDR3 size: 14 residues. The V and J ends lost 4 bases and 11 bases respectively, with 19 bases between them. Germline lookup yields CDR1 SGHRS and CDR2 YFSETQ. The CDR3 here is CASSEGPQLGAQHF. DNA for the CDR3: TGCGCCAGCAGCGAGGGACCGCAGCTTGGGGCCCAGCATTTT.

A remark on this clone: Mismatch with germline at one junction end may stem from a read error. The genes are TRBV7-7 and TRBJ2-5, with D tentatively TRBD2 (5 bases). Germline loops: CDR1 SSHAT, CDR2 FNYEAQ (reference sequence). This CDR3 contains 14 residues. The CDR3, as DNA: TGTGCTAGCAGCCCGGGGAGCCAGGCCCAGACCCAGTACTTC. Amino acid sequence: CASSPGSQAQTQYF.

This clone was detected a few times. The rearrangement uses TRBV19 and TRBJ1-2, with D uncertain. This CDR3 has 15 amino acids. Germline V gene data show CDR1 as LNHDA and CDR2 as SQIVND (reference sequence). The germline V and J ends were trimmed by 1 base and 8 bases, with 17 bases remaining between them. The CDR3 DNA is TGTGCCAGTAGTATAGTTGGCGAAGCTACTAGAGGCTACACCTTC. Encoded protein: CASSIVGEATRGYTF.

This chain joins TRBV6-4 and TRBJ1-4; the match to TRBD1 covers 7 bases. The V gene's germline CDR1 is MRHNA and CDR2 SNTAGT. The CDR3 is 19 amino acids. J gave up 1 base and V 6 bases, and 17 bases lay outside the gene matches. This CDR3 is CASSDICQSYRGTNEKLFF. The DNA of the CDR3 is TGTGCCAGCAGCGACATCTGCCAATCCTACAGGGGAACTAATGAAAAACTGTTTTTT.

The chain employs TRBV30 and TRBJ2-7; no clear D. V lost 2 bases to trimming and J lost 3 bases, with 20 bases between them. The CDR3 is 16 amino acids. Germline assignment: CDR1 GTSNPN and CDR2 SVGIG (reference sequence). The CDR3 bases are TGTGCCTGGAGTTCCGGAGCGACCTCACCGAGCTACGAGCAGTACTTC. Its protein is CAWSSGATSPSYEQYF.

This chain joins TRBV9 and TRBJ2-1, with D perhaps TRBD2 (6 bases). CDR1 is SGDLS, CDR2 YYNGEE, per germline. Trimming took off 3 bases at V and 4 bases at J, with 17 bases between the two ends. This CDR3 has 16 residues. The CDR3 DNA sequence: TGTGCCAGCAGCGGGGGACTTGGGGCGGAATACAATGAGCAGTTCTTC. Encoded protein: CASSGGLGAEYNEQFF.

The chain links TRBV27 to TRBJ1-2, with D possibly being TRBD1 (6 bases). V dropped 3 bases and J dropped 4 bases, with 15 bases sitting between them. Germline CDR1 MNHEY, CDR2 SMNVEV (reference sequence). CDR3 length: 15 amino acids. This CDR3 is CASSFMGGRGYGYTF. CDR3 DNA: TGTGCCAGCAGTTTCATGGGGGGGCGCGGCTATGGCTACACCTTC.

The V and J genes are TRBV9 and TRBJ2-1, with no clear D. The germline V and J ends were trimmed by 0 bases and 4 bases, with 14 bases remaining between them. Per germline, CDR1 SGDLS and CDR2 YYNGEE. The CDR3 sequence is 16 residues long. CDR3 region: CASSVGGADRYNEQFF. CDR3 DNA sequence: TGTGCCAGCAGCGTAGGAGGTGCTGACCGGTACAATGAGCAGTTCTTC.

The gene calls are TRBV7-9 and TRBJ2-3, with TRBD1 as a possible D gene (6 bases). The length of the CDR3 is 13 residues. The germline CDR1 and CDR2 sequences are SEHNR and FQNEAQ (reference sequence). With 4 bases removed from V and 6 bases from J, the gap between germline ends came to 11 bases. CDR3 coding DNA: TGTGCCAGCAGCTCATACAGGGCGGATACGCAGTATTTT. Residues: CASSSYRADTQYF.

The chain joins TRBV6-1 to TRBJ1-1; D remains unclear. V was shortened by 4 bases and J by 1 base, with 7 bases between the two germline ends. The CDR3 has 13 residues. CDR1 is MNHNS, CDR2 SASEGT, per germline. CDR3 loop: CASSAEGNTEAFF. The CDR3 nucleotides read TGTGCCAGCAGTGCAGAGGGGAACACTGAAGCTTTCTTT.

Concerning this clone itself: Additional DNA sequences in this sample encode the identical CDR3. V and J are TRBV29-1 and TRBJ2-7; 8 bases line up with TRBD1. Per germline, CDR1 SQVTM and CDR2 ANQGSEA. The CDR3 covers 13 residues. The V gene end was trimmed by 7 bases and the J gene end by 3 bases; junction bases not matched to a gene: 8. The CDR3 is CSASGQGDYEQYF. In nucleotides, the CDR3 is TGCAGCGCCTCAGGACAGGGAGACTACGAGCAGTACTTC.

The chain is built from TRBV10-3 and TRBJ1-2, with D possibly matching TRBD1 (6 bases). Germline V gene lookup returns CDR1 ENHRY and CDR2 SYGVKD. The CDR3 totals 14 residues. V gave up 3 bases and J gave up 3 bases, with 11 bases separating them. The CDR3 DNA reads TGTGCCATCAGTGAACAGGGAAGGGACTATGGCTACACCTTC. Protein sequence: CAISEQGRDYGYTF.